One and the same sample provided the 21 T cell receptor beta chains below, sequenced in a study of blood T cell repertoires in COVID-19. Profiled with immunoSEQ multiplex PCR; TCRdb holds only in-frame clones, not every one. This table has a few hundred thousand clones, 89% appearing once. Sequenced: peripheral blood. These receptors all come from a woman aged 40 to 50 who had recovered from COVID-19.

This chain uses TRBV5-4 with TRBJ2-3; 9 bases match TRBD2. Germline V gene data show CDR1 as SGHNT and CDR2 as YYREEE (reference sequence). The CDR3 covers 16 residues. The ends lost 0 bases at V and 6 bases at J; junction bases unmatched: 8. The CDR3 bases are TGTGCCAGCAGCTTGGGCGAAGCTAGCGGGGTTGATACGCAGTATTTT. It is translated as CASSLGEASGVDTQYF.

The chain couples TRBV5-1 to TRBJ1-6; D is ambiguous. This CDR3 comprises 11 residues. The V gene's germline CDR1 is SGHRS and CDR2 YFSETQ. Trimming left V 3 bases short and J 14 bases short, with 9 bases between. The CDR3 region has the DNA TGCGCCAGCAGCTCCGACTCCACCCTCCACTTT. Residues: CASSSDSTLHF.

The chain is built from TRBV11-2 and TRBJ1-5; 7 bases agree with TRBD1. V shed 8 bases and J 7 bases; nucleotides not matched to a gene: 8. Germline values: CDR1 SGHAT, CDR2 FQNNGV. The CDR3 is made up of 13 amino acids. CDR3 sequence reads: CASSTGLNQPQHF. The DNA for the CDR3 is TGTGCCAGCTCGACAGGGTTGAACCAGCCCCAGCATTTT.

The gene calls are TRBV2 and TRBJ2-7; D is perhaps TRBD1 (6 bases). The CDR3 is made up of 11 amino acids. Germline CDR1 SNHLY, CDR2 FYNNEI. V was pared by 5 bases and J by 6 bases, with 8 bases between. CDR3 in amino acids: CASSQQGEQYV. The CDR3 DNA reads TGTGCCAGCAGTCAACAGGGCGAGCAGTACGTC.

The J gene is TRBJ2-7, the V gene TRBV9, with 8 positions matching TRBD1. Germline lookup yields CDR1 SGDLS and CDR2 YYNGEE. Trimming removed 3 bases from V and 4 bases from J; junction bases left unmatched: 9. The CDR3 loop spans 15 amino acids. The CDR3 is CASSAFQGASYEQYF. DNA for the CDR3: TGTGCCAGCAGCGCATTCCAGGGGGCGTCGTACGAGCAGTACTTC.

This clone was counted only a few times. Distinct nucleotide sequences in the sample also encode this CDR3. The rearrangement joins TRBV7-9 to TRBJ1-5, with no clear D. V lost 3 bases and J lost 4, with 4 bases in between. Germline lookup yields CDR1 SEHNR and CDR2 FQNEAQ (reference sequence). The CDR3 has 12 residues. CDR3 amino acids: CASSFLNQPQHF. The CDR3 nucleotides are TGTGCCAGCAGCTTCCTAAATCAGCCCCAGCATTTT.

V usage is TRBV5-5 and J usage is TRBJ1-5; unclear D gene. CDR3 length equals 16 residues. Germline loops: CDR1 SGHKS, CDR2 YYEKEE (reference sequence). The V gene lost 3 bases and the J gene lost 3 bases, with 16 bases spanning the gap. This chain's CDR3 is CASSSGGWFDNQPQHF. The CDR3 nucleotides are TGTGCCAGCAGCTCGGGTGGGTGGTTCGACAATCAGCCCCAGCATTTT.

The rearrangement links TRBV4-1 to TRBJ1-6; possibly TRBD1 for D (6 bases). Germline-derived CDR1 and CDR2 are MGHRA and YSYEKL. CDR3 length equals 14 residues. V lost 7 bases, J lost 2 bases, and 9 bases lay in between. CDR3 sequence (DNA): TGCGCCAGCAAACAGGGCGCCTATAATTCACCCCTCCACTTT. It encodes CASKQGAYNSPLHF.

V gene TRBV5-1 combines with J gene TRBJ1-2; tentatively, D is TRBD1 (5 bases). This CDR3 region has 12 residues. The germline V and J ends were trimmed by 5 bases and 8 bases, with 13 bases remaining between them. Germline V lookup: CDR1 SGHRS, CDR2 YFSETQ. The CDR3 DNA follows: TGCGCCAGCAGTCCGGGGGACGGCGGCTACACCTTC. This gives the protein CASSPGDGGYTF.

This chain links TRBV5-1 with TRBJ2-1; TRBD2 matches 10 bases. The germline CDR1 and CDR2 sequences are SGHRS and YFSETQ. V shed 4 bases, J shed 0 bases, and the junction held 1 base outside the gene matches. The CDR3 sequence is 15 residues long. In DNA form, the CDR3 reads TGCGCCAGCAGCCCTAGCGGGGGCTCCTACAATGAGCAGTTCTTC. This codes for CASSPSGGSYNEQFF.

The gene calls are TRBV7-7 and TRBJ2-5; maybe TRBD2 (6 bases). Germline values: CDR1 SSHAT, CDR2 FNYEAQ (reference sequence). The CDR3 has 17 amino acids. Trimming took 3 bases from V and 3 from J, leaving 20 bases between them. CDR3 sequence reads: CASSLGGGDWKEETQYF. In nucleotides, the CDR3 is TGTGCCAGCAGCTTGGGTGGCGGGGATTGGAAAGAAGAGACCCAGTACTTC.

This chain connects TRBV7-8 to TRBJ2-7; TRBD1 matches at 7 bases. The J segment lost 2 bases and the V segment lost 5 bases, leaving 9 bases of the junction unmatched. The CDR3 extends over 15 amino acids. Germline V CDR1 and CDR2: SGHVS, FQNEAQ. This CDR3 reads CASSQLPDRAYEQYV. In nucleotides, the CDR3 is TGTGCCAGCAGCCAGCTACCTGACAGGGCCTACGAGCAGTACGTC.

The table lists this clone with a few counts. This rearrangement joins TRBV7-9 to TRBJ2-1; 11 bases map to TRBD2. Trimming at V came to 3 bases and at J to 9 bases, leaving 7 bases not matched to a gene. CDR1 and CDR2 (germline): SEHNR, FQNEAQ (reference sequence). There are 15 residues in the CDR3. CDR3 sequence: CASSLRLAGFSEQFF. CDR3 bases: TGTGCCAGCAGCTTGAGACTAGCGGGATTTAGTGAGCAGTTCTTC.

This chain uses TRBV28 with TRBJ2-3; no clear D. This CDR3 region has 12 residues. The germline V gene has CDR1 MDHEN and CDR2 SYDVKM. Deletions cut 7 bases from V and 6 bases from J, with 11 bases between. The CDR3, as DNA: TGTGCCAGCACCGACTCTGAGGATACGCAGTATTTT. Amino acid sequence: CASTDSEDTQYF.

The chain joins TRBV24-1 to TRBJ2-7; 7 bases are shared with TRBD1. The CDR3 has 11 residues. With 12 bases clipped from V and 7 bases from J, the junction kept 8 bases outside the gene matches. Germline CDR1 and CDR2: KGHDR and SFDVKD. CDR3 coding DNA: TGTGCCGTAGAGACAGGGCGAGAGCAGTACGTC. Its translation: CAVETGREQYV.

The chain has TRBV27 and TRBJ1-6; 7 bases map to TRBD1. This CDR3 comprises 16 residues. CDR1 and CDR2 (germline): MNHEY, SMNVEV (reference sequence). The V segment lost 8 bases and the J segment 3 bases; nucleotides outside the gene matches: 10. The CDR3 bases are TGTGCCAGCCGTAATTCGGGGACAGACTATAATTCACCCCTCCACTTT. Its protein product is CASRNSGTDYNSPLHF.

The chain couples TRBV4-1 to TRBJ2-6; tentatively, D is TRBD1 (5 bases). The germline V gene has CDR1 MGHRA and CDR2 YSYEKL. The V end lost 0 bases, the J end lost 9 bases, and 21 bases lay between the germline ends. The CDR3 spans 18 residues. The CDR3 protein is CASSQDSGASSPLNVLTF. In DNA, the CDR3 is TGCGCCAGCAGCCAAGATTCTGGGGCGTCATCTCCCCTCAACGTCCTGACTTTC.

This sequence joins TRBV19 and TRBJ2-3; tentative D call: TRBD1 (6 bases). Germline CDR1 and CDR2: LNHDA and SQIVND (reference sequence). Trimming removed 5 bases from V and 0 bases from J, with 9 bases in between. This CDR3 region has 14 residues. The CDR3 reads CASSSQGSTDTQYF. The CDR3 DNA reads TGTGCCAGTAGTTCTCAGGGGAGCACAGATACGCAGTATTTT.

The chain joins TRBV30 to TRBJ1-1; D not resolved. The length of the CDR3 is 11 residues. The germline CDR1 and CDR2 sequences are GTSNPN and SVGIG (reference sequence). The ends were cut back, 0 bases at V and 10 bases at J, with 9 bases in the middle. CDR3 in DNA: TGTGCCTGGAGTGTATTGAGAGGAGCTTTCTTT. Its protein is CAWSVLRGAFF.

Of note for this clone: A junction boundary mismatches the germline segment, possibly from a read error. The rearrangement joins TRBV6-1 to TRBJ1-2; D is unclear. The germline V gene encodes CDR1 MNHNS and CDR2 SASEGT. The CDR3 length is 12 residues. The CDR3 nucleotides are TGTGCCAGCAGCGAAGCGGGGAGTGGCTACACCTTC. It yields the protein CASSEAGSGYTF.

The chain employs TRBV9 and TRBJ2-1; D is possibly TRBD1 (6 bases). This CDR3 region has 15 residues. Germline V gene lookup returns CDR1 SGDLS and CDR2 YYNGEE. Trimming pared 3 bases from V and 1 base from J, leaving 11 bases between. The CDR3 DNA follows: TGTGCCAGCAGCGCCACAGGGCTTTCCTACAATGAGCAGTTCTTC. It encodes CASSATGLSYNEQFF.